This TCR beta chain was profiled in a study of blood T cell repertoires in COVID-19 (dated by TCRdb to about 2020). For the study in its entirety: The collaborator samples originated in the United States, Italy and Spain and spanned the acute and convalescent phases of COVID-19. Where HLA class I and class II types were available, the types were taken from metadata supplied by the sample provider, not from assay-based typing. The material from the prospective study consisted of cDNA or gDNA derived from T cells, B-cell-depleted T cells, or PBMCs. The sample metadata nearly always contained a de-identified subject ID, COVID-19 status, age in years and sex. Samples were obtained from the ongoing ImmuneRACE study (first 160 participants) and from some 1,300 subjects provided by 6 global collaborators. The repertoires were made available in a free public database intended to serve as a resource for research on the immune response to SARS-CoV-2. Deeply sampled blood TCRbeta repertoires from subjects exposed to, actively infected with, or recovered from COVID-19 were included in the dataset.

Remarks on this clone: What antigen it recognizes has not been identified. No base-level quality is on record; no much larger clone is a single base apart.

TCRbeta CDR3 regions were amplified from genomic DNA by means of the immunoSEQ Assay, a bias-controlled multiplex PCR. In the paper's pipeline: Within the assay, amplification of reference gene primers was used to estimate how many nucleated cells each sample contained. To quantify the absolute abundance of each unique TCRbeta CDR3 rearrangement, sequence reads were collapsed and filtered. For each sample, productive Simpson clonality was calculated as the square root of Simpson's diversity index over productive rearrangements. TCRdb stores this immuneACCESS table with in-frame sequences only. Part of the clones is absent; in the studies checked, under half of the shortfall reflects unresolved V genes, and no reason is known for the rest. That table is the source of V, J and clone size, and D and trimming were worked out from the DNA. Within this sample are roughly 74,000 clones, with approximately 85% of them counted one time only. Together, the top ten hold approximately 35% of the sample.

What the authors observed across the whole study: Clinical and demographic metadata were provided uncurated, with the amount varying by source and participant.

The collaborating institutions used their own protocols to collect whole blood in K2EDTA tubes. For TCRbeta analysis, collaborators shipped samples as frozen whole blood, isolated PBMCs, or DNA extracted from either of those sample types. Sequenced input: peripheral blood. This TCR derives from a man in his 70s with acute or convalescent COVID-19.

Here is the DNA: TGTGCCAGCAGCCAATACGCCGGGACAGGGGCCAGTGGTAGGGAGCAGTACTTC. Protein translation: CASSQYAGTGASGREQYF. This chain is built from TRBV5-6 and TRBJ2-7, with 10 junctional bases fitting TRBD1. The germline V and J ends show losses of 4 bases and 7 bases respectively, and no gene match explains 20 bases of the junction. The germline V gene provides CDR1 SGHDT and CDR2 YYEEEE. Reading from cysteine to phenylalanine, the CDR3 counts 18 amino acids. Of the read, only the CDR3 DNA is kept; its 54 bases are in frame from base 1.